One and the same sample provided the 20 T cell receptor beta chains below, sequenced in a study of cytomegalovirus exposure and HLA in healthy donors. The PCR used 60 Vbeta and 13 Jbeta primers. The data were produced by immunoSEQ multiplex PCR, yet TCRdb's version contains in-frame clones alone and is incomplete. In the table there are 250,000 or so clones, over 65% of which are singletons. The sequenced material came from PBMCs. The receptors were gathered from a human donor in good health.

V and J are TRBV5-8 and TRBJ2-1, with 7 bases matching TRBD2. After removal of 5 bases from V and 8 bases from J, the junction contained 13 bases not matched to a gene. The CDR3 covers 15 residues. Germline assignment: CDR1 SGHTS and CDR2 YDEGEE. The chain's CDR3 is CASSTGTTSWDEQFF. CDR3 nucleotides: TGTGCCAGCAGTACCGGGACTACCTCCTGGGATGAGCAGTTCTTC.

The genes are TRBV4-3 and TRBJ1-2, with D maybe TRBD1 (5 bases). From germline, CDR1 is LGHNA and CDR2 YSLEER. This CDR3 comprises 14 residues. With 4 bases removed from V and 5 bases from J, the gap between germline ends came to 14 bases. CDR3 residues: CASSPGQGGYGYTF. CDR3 DNA sequence: TGCGCCAGCAGCCCAGGCCAGGGAGGGTATGGCTACACCTTC.

This clone was observed a single time. The CDR3 spells CSVELNSGANTGELFF. CDR3 DNA sequence: TGCAGCGTTGAGCTCAACAGCGGCGCGAACACCGGGGAGCTGTTTTTT. V is TRBV29-1 and J is TRBJ2-2, with D possibly being TRBD2 (5 bases). This CDR3 has 16 amino acids. CDR1 is SQVTM and CDR2 is ANQGSEA in the germline V gene. With 3 bases removed from V and 0 bases from J, the gap between germline ends came to 14 bases.

V usage is TRBV30 and J usage is TRBJ2-7; D gene uncertain. Per the germline V gene, CDR1 is GTSNPN and CDR2 is SVGIG (reference sequence). CDR3 length: 11 residues. Trimming removed 1 base at V and 4 bases at J, with 5 bases between. In DNA form, the CDR3 reads TGTGCCTGGAGTGCACTGTACGAGCAGTACTTC. This sequence encodes CAWSALYEQYF.

The V and J genes are TRBV7-2 and TRBJ1-1; 7 bases align to TRBD1. The trim removed 1 base at V and 4 bases at J, leaving 6 bases unmatched. The CDR3 consists of 15 residues. CDR1 SGHTA and CDR2 FQGNSA come from the germline V gene. In nucleotides, the CDR3 is TGTGCCAGCAGCTTAGTCGAGGGGGCGAGCACTGAAGCTTTCTTT. Protein product: CASSLVEGASTEAFF.

This clone was seen a handful of times. This chain links TRBV6-1 with TRBJ2-5, with unresolved D. Germline lookup yields CDR1 MNHNS and CDR2 SASEGT. The CDR3 has 15 residues. Deletions cut 6 bases from V and 2 bases from J, with 16 bases between. In nucleotides, the CDR3 is TGTGCCAGCAGCTCTGACATAATAAGACAAGAGACCCAGTACTTC. It encodes CASSSDIIRQETQYF.

The rearrangement uses TRBV29-1 and TRBJ1-1; the D gene is possibly TRBD1 (6 bases). CDR3 length: 12 residues. CDR1 and CDR2 (germline): SQVTM, ANQGSEA. V dropped 7 bases and J dropped 4 bases, with 13 bases sitting between them. CDR3 bases: TGCAGCGCCTATGGACAGACCACTGAAGCTTTCTTT. This sequence encodes CSAYGQTTEAFF. The complete variable domain, with remaining parts taken from reference TRBV29-1 and TRBJ1-1, reads SAVISQKPSRDICQRGTSLTIQCQVDSQVTMMFWYRQQPGQSLTLIATANQGSEATYESGFVIDKFPISRPNLTFSTLTVSNMSPEDSSIYLCSAYGQTTEAFFGQGTRLTVV.

The genes are TRBV7-6 and TRBJ2-3; 10 positions match TRBD2. V shed 5 bases, J shed 0 bases, and the junction held 8 bases outside the gene matches. This CDR3 has 17 amino acids. Germline CDR1 reads SGHVS; CDR2 reads FNYEAQ. This CDR3 is CASSPRLTSGSTDTQYF. DNA of the CDR3: TGTGCCAGCAGCCCGAGACTGACTAGCGGGAGCACAGATACGCAGTATTTT.

The chain combines TRBV23-1 with TRBJ2-7, with 9 bases matching TRBD1. TRBV23-1 belongs to the ORF category, with a function that is uncertain. Trimming cost V 0 bases and J 10 bases; bases outside gene matches: 4. The CDR3 has 13 residues. In DNA form, the CDR3 reads TGCGCCAGCAGTCAATCCGGGACAGGGATCCAGTACTTC. Amino acids: CASSQSGTGIQYF.

V gene TRBV23-1 combines with J gene TRBJ1-5, with 9 bases fitting TRBD1. TRBV23-1 is an open reading frame whose function is uncertain. The V gene end was trimmed by 4 bases and the J gene end by 0 bases; junction bases not matched to a gene: 13. This CDR3 has 19 residues. The CDR3 region has the DNA TGCGCCAGCAGTCTCTCCCAGGGACAGGGAATATATAGCAATCAGCCCCAGCATTTT. It is translated as CASSLSQGQGIYSNQPQHF.

This sequence joins TRBV6-6 and TRBJ1-5, with D unclear. Germline CDR1 MNHNY, CDR2 SVGAGI (reference sequence). Trimming took 5 bases from V and 4 from J, leaving 9 bases between them. The CDR3 is 13 residues long. CDR3 protein: CASSLSGNQPQHF. In nucleotides, the CDR3 is TGTGCCAGCAGTCTTTCGGGAAATCAGCCCCAGCATTTT.

This chain connects TRBV7-9 to TRBJ2-5; D might be TRBD2 (5 bases). Germline CDR1 SEHNR, CDR2 FQNEAQ (reference sequence). V lost 5 bases and J 4 bases, leaving 11 bases between the germline ends. This CDR3 has 13 residues. The CDR3 DNA is TGTGCCAGCAGCCAGCGGAGACGAGAGACCCAGTACTTC. Residues: CASSQRRRETQYF.

This chain links TRBV19 with TRBJ1-1; 7 nucleotides match TRBD1. Germline CDR1 is LNHDA and CDR2 is SQIVND (reference sequence). V lost 7 bases to trimming and J lost 5 bases; unmatched junction nucleotides: 7. This CDR3 spans 13 amino acids. The CDR3 spells CASNRGGGTEAFF. As DNA, the CDR3 is TGTGCCAGTAACAGGGGAGGTGGGACTGAAGCTTTCTTT. Looking up the rest from reference TRBV19 and TRBJ1-1 gives the full variable domain: DGGITQSPKYLFRKEGQNVTLSCEQNLNHDAMYWYRQDPGQGLRLIYYSQIVNDFQKGDIAEGYSVSREKKESFPLTVTSAQKNPTAFYLCASNRGGGTEAFFGQGTRLTVV.

The gene calls are TRBV7-3 and TRBJ2-1; TRBD2 is a possible D gene (6 bases). Germline CDR1 reads SGHTA; CDR2 reads FQGTGA. V was pared by 6 bases and J by 6 bases, with 33 bases between. The CDR3 is 20 residues long. The CDR3 loop is CASRGSEDGSSVGAGNEQFF. The DNA for the CDR3 is TGTGCCAGCAGGGGATCTGAGGACGGATCTAGCGTGGGTGCTGGCAATGAGCAGTTCTTC.

V usage is TRBV10-3 and J usage is TRBJ2-7; 7 bases fit TRBD1. The CDR3 has 14 residues. With V trimmed by 4 bases and J by 3 bases, 6 bases remained unmatched. CDR1 and CDR2 (germline): ENHRY, SYGVKD. As DNA, the CDR3 is TGTGCCATCAGTGTCACAGGGGCCAACTACGAGCAGTACTTC. Its translation: CAISVTGANYEQYF.

The chain has TRBV6-1 and TRBJ2-1; 15 bases map to TRBD2. There are 16 residues in the CDR3. The trim removed 6 bases at V and 7 bases at J, leaving 7 bases unmatched. Germline CDR1 and CDR2: MNHNS and SASEGT. The CDR3 DNA follows: TGTGCCAGCAGGGAAACCGGGACTAGCGGGAGGAATGAGCAGTTCTTC. Protein sequence: CASRETGTSGRNEQFF.

The chain uses TRBV27 and TRBJ2-1, with TRBD1 matching 7 bases. The CDR3 contains 13 residues. The V and J ends lost 8 bases and 10 bases, in that order; junction bases with no gene match: 11. Per germline, CDR1 MNHEY and CDR2 SMNVEV (reference sequence). CDR3 in DNA: TGTGCCAGCGAACAAACAGGGGTTCGGGAGCAGTTCTTC. Residues: CASEQTGVREQFF.

This clone occurred once. J is TRBJ2-7 and V is TRBV28; weak D call: TRBD1 (6 bases). V lost 3 bases to trimming and J lost 1 base, with 7 bases between them. The CDR3 has 13 residues. CDR1 is MDHEN, CDR2 SYDVKM, per germline. The CDR3, as DNA: TGTGCCAGCAGTTTTCAGGGGTCCTACGAGCAGTACTTC. Translation gives CASSFQGSYEQYF.

In DNA, the CDR3 is TGTGCCTGGGCGGGACTAGCGGGAACAGAAACCAGCACAGATACGCAGTATTTT. Translation: CAWAGLAGTETSTDTQYF. The chain recombines TRBV30 with TRBJ2-3; 13 bases are a match to TRBD2. The ends lost 5 bases at V and 0 bases at J; junction bases unmatched: 11. CDR1 is GTSNPN and CDR2 is SVGIG in the germline V gene (reference sequence). The CDR3 has 18 residues.

The chain uses TRBV7-9 and TRBJ2-1; 11 nucleotides align to TRBD2. J was trimmed by 4 bases and V by 1 base; bases with no gene match: 9. The CDR3 consists of 18 residues. The germline CDR1 and CDR2 sequences are SEHNR and FQNEAQ (reference sequence). The chain's CDR3 is CASSLGVSGRVGYNEQFF. The CDR3 coding sequence is TGTGCCAGCAGCTTAGGAGTTAGCGGGAGGGTTGGGTACAATGAGCAGTTCTTC.